This TCR beta chain was profiled in a study of OX40 agonist ivuxolimab in advanced cancers. Only a few counts were recorded for this clone. TCRdb's table, derived via immunoSEQ multiplex PCR, lists solely in-frame clones and lacks some. Of tens of thousands of clones listed, 83% are singletons. Germline assignment: CDR1 ENHRY and CDR2 SYGVKD. With 11 bases removed from V and 4 bases from J, the gap between germline ends came to 24 bases. This CDR3 contains 16 residues. Sequenced material: CD4+ or CD8+ T cells sorted from blood, taken in a trial of the OX40 agonist ivuxolimab. The rearrangement links TRBV10-3 to TRBJ2-1; D is possibly TRBD1 (6 bases). This TCR was sampled from an adult with an advanced solid tumor such as melanoma, head and neck, liver or kidney cancer. Here the CDR3 reads CACLGTLSGTYNEQFF. DNA for the CDR3: TGTGCCTGTCTCGGGACACTCTCCGGTACGTACAATGAGCAGTTCTTC.